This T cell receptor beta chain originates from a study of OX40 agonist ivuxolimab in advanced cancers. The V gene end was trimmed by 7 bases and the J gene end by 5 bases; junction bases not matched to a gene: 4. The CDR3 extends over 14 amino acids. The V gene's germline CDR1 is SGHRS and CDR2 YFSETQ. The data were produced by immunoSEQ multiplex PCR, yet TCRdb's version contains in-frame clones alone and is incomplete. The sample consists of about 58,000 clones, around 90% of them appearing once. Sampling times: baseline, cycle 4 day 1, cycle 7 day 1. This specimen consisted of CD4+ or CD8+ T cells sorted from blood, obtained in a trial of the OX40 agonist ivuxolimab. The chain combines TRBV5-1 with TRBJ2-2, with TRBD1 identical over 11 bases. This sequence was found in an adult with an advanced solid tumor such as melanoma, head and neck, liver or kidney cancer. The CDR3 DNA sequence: TGCGCCAGCTCCGGACAGGGGGCTACCGGGGAGCTGTTTTTT. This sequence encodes CASSGQGATGELFF.